The 5 T cell receptor beta chains below all came from one sample that was sequenced in a study of T-cell memory formation after mild COVID-19. TCRdb reprocessed the 5' RACE reads via MiXCR and lists one record per CDR3 protein. The sample consists of some 200,000 distinct CDR3 sequences, 9% to 10% of them appearing once. Specimen: PBMCs or a T cell subset sorted from them (not recorded which). The receptors derive from a man between 18 and 29 years old who had mild COVID-19 (a few samples of this study predate the infection). Cell type and time point are not known.

This clonotype was found many times. The chain combines TRBV5-4 with TRBJ2-1; perhaps TRBD1 as D (5 bases). Germline loops: CDR1 SGHNT, CDR2 YYREEE (reference sequence). This CDR3 has 15 amino acids. V was clipped by 4 bases and J by 3 bases, with 14 bases between them. The CDR3 coding sequence is TGTGCCAGCAGCCAACCAGGGCGAGACTACAATGAGCAGTTCTTC. It is translated as CASSQPGRDYNEQFF.

This chain links TRBV5-1 with TRBJ2-3, with D perhaps matching TRBD1 (6 bases). Germline V gene data show CDR1 as SGHRS and CDR2 as YFSETQ. Trimming removed 0 bases at V and 2 bases at J, with 10 bases between. The length of the CDR3 is 15 residues. DNA of the CDR3: TGCGCCAGCAGCTTGGAAGGACAGTTCACAGATACGCAGTATTTT. Amino acids: CASSLEGQFTDTQYF. The full variable domain, with the rest looked up from reference TRBV5-1 and TRBJ2-3, is KAGVTQTPRYLIKTRGQQVTLSCSPISGHRSVSWYQQTPGQGLQFLFEYFSETQRNKGNFPGRFSGRQFSNSRSEMNVSTLELGDSALYLCASSLEGQFTDTQYFGPGTRLTVL.

This clonotype was counted between two and nine times. V gene TRBV6-5 combines with J gene TRBJ2-7; the D is unclear. The CDR3 runs 15 residues. Germline V CDR1 and CDR2: MNHEY, SVGAGI. V was cut by 4 bases and J by 3 bases, with 16 bases left in between. The CDR3 sequence: CASSLGPPGFYEQYV. CDR3 in DNA: TGTGCCAGCAGTTTGGGTCCCCCAGGCTTCTACGAGCAGTACGTC.

This clonotype was recorded at least ten times. This sequence joins TRBV7-3 and TRBJ2-5; D perhaps matches TRBD2 (6 bases). The CDR3 totals 16 residues. Germline CDR1 and CDR2: SGHTA and FQGTGA. V lost 0 bases to trimming and J lost 7 bases, with 18 bases between them. The chain's CDR3 is CASSLTPGASGGTQYF. Written as DNA, the CDR3 is TGTGCCAGCAGCTTAACCCCGGGAGCGTCCGGTGGGACCCAGTACTTC.

The sample holds a few counts of this clonotype. The gene calls are TRBV5-1 and TRBJ2-1; no clear D gene. CDR3 length equals 12 residues. From germline, CDR1 is SGHRS and CDR2 YFSETQ. Trimming stripped 6 bases from V and 6 bases from J, with 10 bases between. The chain's CDR3 is CASKLTINEQFF. DNA for the CDR3: TGCGCCAGCAAGCTAACCATCAATGAGCAGTTCTTC.